The source of this T cell receptor beta chain is a study of siplizumab effects on memory and regulatory T cells. Over a period of over five days at 37 degrees C, the mixed lymphocyte reaction cells were cocultured. As for this clone: Its target is not known.

The repertoire was sequenced with immunoSEQ multiplex PCR; TCRdb's copy has only in-frame clones and lacks some. Seen here are about 10,000 clones, about 45% observed once, and the top ten hold 20% to 25%. The CDR3 covers 14 residues. Germline V gives CDR1 SGHRS, CDR2 YFSETQ. With V trimmed by 4 bases and J by 2 bases, 3 bases remained unmatched. The rearrangement uses TRBV5-1 and TRBJ2-3; TRBD1 aligns across 8 bases. This receptor was obtained from a human donor in good health; the cells came from an allogeneic mixed lymphocyte reaction. Material: CFSE-low (dividing) CD4+ T cells sorted from an allogeneic mixed lymphocyte reaction. The CDR3 spells CASSGTGTTDTQYF. CDR3 sequence (DNA): TGCGCCAGCAGCGGGACAGGAACCACAGATACGCAGTATTTT. Full variable domain (outside the CDR3, taken from reference TRBV5-1 and TRBJ2-3): KAGVTQTPRYLIKTRGQQVTLSCSPISGHRSVSWYQQTPGQGLQFLFEYFSETQRNKGNFPGRFSGRQFSNSRSEMNVSTLELGDSALYLCASSGTGTTDTQYFGPGTRLTVL.